This T cell receptor (beta chain) stems from a study of vaccination and CD4 T cells after COVID-19. Study as a whole: Cellular stimulation was performed using overlapping spike peptides derived from SARS-CoV-2, HCoV-NL63, HCoV-OC43 and HCoV-229E.

Germline V CDR1 and CDR2: DFQATT, SNEGSKA (reference sequence). The CDR3 is 12 residues long. Between the trimmed V and J ends, which lost 1 base and 3 bases, there was a span of 7 bases. The study sequenced cultured CD4+ T cell DNA using the Oncomine TCR Beta short-read assay. TCRdb re-analysed the PCR reads in MiXCR, keeping a single row per CDR3 protein. Of more than 7,500 distinct CDR3 sequences detected, 55% appear once; the ten largest clones hold 7.5% to 9%. This clonotype was picked up a small number of times. The antigen is not known. The treatment here: approximately nine-day PBMC culture with coronavirus spike peptide pools or control peptides (ViraFEST assay).

The chain recombines TRBV20-1 with TRBJ2-7; no reliable D call. The sequence was collected from a human donor who had recovered from COVID-19. The source material was CD4+ T cells from blood, cultured in vitro. CDR3 sequence reads: CSARVGNYEQYF. DNA for the CDR3: TGCAGTGCTAGAGTGGGGAACTACGAGCAGTACTTC.